These T cell receptor beta chains were read from a single sample in a study of blood T cell repertoires in COVID-19. Repertoires were generated with immunoSEQ multiplex PCR, while TCRdb's copy carries only in-frame clones and drops some. Of 200,000 to 250,000 clones in the sample, 60% to 85% were seen once. The sequenced sample was peripheral blood. These TCRs come from a woman in her 70s with acute or convalescent COVID-19. Both conserved end residues are part of each CDR3. The D gene is left open where the match is weak. Clone size appears in some rows only: once, few, many, or a class for an expanded clone.

cdr3_nt cdr3_aa j_call d_call clone_size v_call
TGTGCCAGCAGTGAAGCGAGGACCGGGGAGCTGTTTTTT CASSEARTGELFF TRBJ2-2 - - TRBV6-1
TGCGCCAGCAGCACGGGGACTAGCGGCGAGACCCAGTACTTC CASSTGTSGETQYF TRBJ2-5 TRBD2 few TRBV5-1
TGTGCCAGCAGCCTTTTGGGGACAGGGTACAATGAGCAGTTCTTC CASSLLGTGYNEQFF TRBJ2-1 TRBD1 medium-sized TRBV11-3
TGTGCCAGCAGTCCCGCACTAACCGGGACTAGCGGGGGGAAGCAGTACTTC CASSPALTGTSGGKQYF TRBJ2-7 TRBD2 - TRBV6-6
TGTGCCAGTCGGTTGAACTCCTACGAGCAGTACTTC CASRLNSYEQYF TRBJ2-7 - - TRBV7-2
TGTGCCAGCAGCTTATTCGGGACTAGCAACGACAATGAGCAGTTCTTC CASSLFGTSNDNEQFF TRBJ2-1 TRBD2 - TRBV7-3
TGTGCCAGCAGCCAAGGGACTACGGGGAATCAGCCCCAGCATTTT CASSQGTTGNQPQHF TRBJ1-5 - - TRBV3-1/TRBV3-2
TGTGCCACCAGTGGGGGACTAGCGGGGGATGATGAGCAGTTCTTC CATSGGLAGDDEQFF TRBJ2-1 TRBD2 - TRBV24-1
TGTGCCACCAGTGGGACAGGGTTGAACACTGAAGCTTTCTTT CATSGTGLNTEAFF TRBJ1-1 TRBD1 few TRBV24-1
TGTGCCAGCAGTTTATTAGTCGGTGGCAATCAGCCCCAGCATTTT CASSLLVGGNQPQHF TRBJ1-5 - - TRBV28
TGTGCCAGTAAGAGTAGTACCCCTAGCACAGATACGCAGTATTTT CASKSSTPSTDTQYF TRBJ2-3 - - TRBV19
TGTGCCAGCAGCCTCTACAGGGTGGGAGATTCACCCCTCCACTTT CASSLYRVGDSPLHF TRBJ1-6 - - TRBV3-1/TRBV3-2
TGTGCCAGTAGTATAGATATCCGCAGGGTTACGTTCTTC CASSIDIRRVTFF TRBJ2-1 - - TRBV19
TGTGCCAGCAGTCCGGGACTATTGAATTCACCCCTCCACTTT CASSPGLLNSPLHF TRBJ1-6 - few TRBV2
TGCGCCAGCAGCCAAAACAAGGAGCCCTACAATGAGCAGTTCTTC CASSQNKEPYNEQFF TRBJ2-1 - - TRBV4-3
TGTGCCAGCAGCTTGCTCGGCAGAGCCGGGGAACCCCAGCATTTT CASSLLGRAGEPQHF TRBJ1-5 - - TRBV5-8
TGTGCCAGCAGCCAAGGGACAGGGATCAATCAGCCCCAGCATTTT CASSQGTGINQPQHF TRBJ1-5 TRBD1 - TRBV3-1/TRBV3-2
TGTGCCAGCATGAGACAGGTGGGAGACTATGGCTACACCTTC CASMRQVGDYGYTF TRBJ1-2 - once TRBV2
TGTGCCACCCGTCCGGGACAGGGGAACAATGAGCAGTTCTTC CATRPGQGNNEQFF TRBJ2-1 TRBD1 - TRBV10-3